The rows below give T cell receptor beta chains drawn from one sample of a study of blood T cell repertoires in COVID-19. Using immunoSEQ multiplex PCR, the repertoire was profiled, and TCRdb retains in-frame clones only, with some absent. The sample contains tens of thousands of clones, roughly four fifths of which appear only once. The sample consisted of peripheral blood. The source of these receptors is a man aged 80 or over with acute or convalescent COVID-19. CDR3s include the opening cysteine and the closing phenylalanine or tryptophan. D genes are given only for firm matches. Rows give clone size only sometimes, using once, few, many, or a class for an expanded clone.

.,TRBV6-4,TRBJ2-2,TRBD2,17,TGTGCCAGCAGTGACTTAGAACTAGCGGGAGCCACCGGGGAGCTGTTTTTT,CASSDLELAGATGELFF
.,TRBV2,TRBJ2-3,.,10,TGTGCCAGCATATTAGATACGCAGTATTTT,CASILDTQYF
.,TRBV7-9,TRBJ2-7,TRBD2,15,TGTGCCAGCAGTCAGACTAGCGGGGGATTCTACGAGCAGTACTTC,CASSQTSGGFYEQYF
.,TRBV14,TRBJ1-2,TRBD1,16,TGTGCCAGCAGCCAACAGGGGGCCCTTGAGGGCTATGGCTACACCTTC,CASSQQGALEGYGYTF
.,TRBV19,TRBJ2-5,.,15,TGTGCCAGTAGTATAGCCGGGACTCACCAAGAGACCCAGTACTTC,CASSIAGTHQETQYF
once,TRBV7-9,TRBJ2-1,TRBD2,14,TGTGCCAGCAGAATCGGGAGGGCCTACAATGAGCAGTTCTTC,CASRIGRAYNEQFF
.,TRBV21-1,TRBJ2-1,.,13,TGTGCCCCCGGGGGGGGCCTTTACAATGAGCAGTTCTTC,CAPGGGLYNEQFF
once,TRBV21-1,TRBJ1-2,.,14,TGTGCCAGCAGCAAAGGGCACGGGGGCTATGGCTACACCTTC,CASSKGHGGYGYTF
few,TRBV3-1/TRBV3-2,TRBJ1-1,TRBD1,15,TGTGCCAGCAGCTCCCCGAGACAGGGAGGCACTGAAGCTTTCTTT,CASSSPRQGGTEAFF
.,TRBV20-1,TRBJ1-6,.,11,TGCAGTGCTAGAGGAGGTAGACCCCTCCACTTT,CSARGGRPLHF
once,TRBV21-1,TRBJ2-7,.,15,TGTGCCAGCAGCAAGACAGGTAAAGTGTCCTACGAGCAGTACTTC,CASSKTGKVSYEQYF
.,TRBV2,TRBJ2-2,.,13,TGTGCCAGCAGTGTCAGGGGCACCGGGGAGCTGTTTTTT,CASSVRGTGELFF
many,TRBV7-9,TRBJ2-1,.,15,TGTGCCAGCAGCTTAGCTAGCGGAGTTTACAATGAGCAGTTCTTC,CASSLASGVYNEQFF
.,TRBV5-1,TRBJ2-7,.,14,TGCGCCAGCAGCTCTAGTCCGGGGATATACGAGCAGTACTTC,CASSSSPGIYEQYF
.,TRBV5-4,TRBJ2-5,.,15,TGTGCCAGCAGCTTGGTCAGCGGGCCCCAAGAGACCCAGTACTTC,CASSLVSGPQETQYF
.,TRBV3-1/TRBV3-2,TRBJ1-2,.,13,TGTGCCAGCAGCCAGGGCAGTTGGTATGGCTACACCTTC,CASSQGSWYGYTF
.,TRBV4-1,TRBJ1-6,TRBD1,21,TGCGCCAGCAGCCAAGAGAAAGGACAGGGAGGATCGGTCTCCTATAATTCACCCCTCCACTTT,CASSQEKGQGGSVSYNSPLHF
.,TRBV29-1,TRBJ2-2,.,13,TGCAGCGTTGACAGACGGGGGACCGGGGAGCTGTTTTTT,CSVDRRGTGELFF
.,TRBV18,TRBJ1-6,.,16,TGTGCCAGCTCACAACAGGCTAGCTCCTATAATTCACCCCTCCACTTT,CASSQQASSYNSPLHF
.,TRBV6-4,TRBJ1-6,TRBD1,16,TGTGCCAGCAGTGACTCGGGACAGGGGGTTGGTTCACCCCTCCACTTT,CASSDSGQGVGSPLHF
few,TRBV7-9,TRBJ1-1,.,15,TGTGCCAGCAGCTATTTAAATCAAGGACCTGAGGGAGCTTTCTTT,CASSYLNQGPEGAFF
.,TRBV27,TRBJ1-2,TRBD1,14,TGTGCCAGCAGTTTAAGGGACAGGGACTATGGCTACACCTTC,CASSLRDRDYGYTF
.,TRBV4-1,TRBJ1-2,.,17,TGCGCCAGCAGCCAAGGAGGACTTACGAAAACTAACTATGGCTACACCTTC,CASSQGGLTKTNYGYTF
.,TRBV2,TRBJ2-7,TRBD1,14,TGTGCCAGCACCAGACAGGGGTTCGTCCACGAGCAGTACTTC,CASTRQGFVHEQYF
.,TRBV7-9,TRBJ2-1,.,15,TGTGCCACCAGAATCTATCCCGGGACATACAATGAGCAGTTCTTC,CATRIYPGTYNEQFF
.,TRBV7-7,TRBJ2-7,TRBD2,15,TGTGCTAGCAGCATCGGGACTAGCGGGGCCTCCGAGCAGTACTTC,CASSIGTSGASEQYF
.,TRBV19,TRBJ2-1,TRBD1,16,TGTGCCAGTACCTTGAGAGGGGGCAGCTCCTACAATGAGCAGTTCTTC,CASTLRGGSSYNEQFF
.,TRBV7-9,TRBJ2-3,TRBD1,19,TGTGCCAGCAGCTTAGTTTTCACCCGGGACAGTCATAGCACAGATACGCAGTATTTT,CASSLVFTRDSHSTDTQYF
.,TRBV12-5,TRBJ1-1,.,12,TGTGCTAGTGGTCTCAGTGTTACTGAAGCTTTCTTT,CASGLSVTEAFF
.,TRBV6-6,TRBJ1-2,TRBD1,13,TGTGCCAGCACGACACAGGGGTCCTATGGCTACACCTTC,CASTTQGSYGYTF
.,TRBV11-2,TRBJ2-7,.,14,TGTGCCAGCAGCTCTGACTCTAGCTCCTACGAGCAGTACTTC,CASSSDSSSYEQYF
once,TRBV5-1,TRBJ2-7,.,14,TGCGCCAGCAGCCTCGGACAGTCAGCCTACGAGCAGTACTTC,CASSLGQSAYEQYF